This passage covers 12 T cell receptor beta chains from one sample sequenced in a study of blood T cell repertoires in COVID-19 (dated by TCRdb to the early 2020s). Library prep was done by the immunoSEQ multiplex PCR assay. What TCRdb holds here is the immuneACCESS table cut down to in-frame rearrangements. Part of the clones is not present; checked against another copy, under half of the missing clones reflect an unresolved V gene, and the others are unexplained. The sample table contains a few hundred thousand clones; only one count was recorded for 84% of them. In total, the top ten clones hold around 7.8% of the sample. Sequenced input: peripheral blood. These receptors all come from a human donor in a cohort sampled during active COVID-19.

This clone appeared a single time. The rearrangement links TRBV12-3 or TRBV12-4 to TRBJ2-7; D is undetermined. The ends were cut back, 5 bases at V and 3 bases at J, with 5 bases in the middle. The CDR3 is 11 residues long. CDR3 DNA sequence: TGTGCCAGCAGTCAGTTCTACGAGCAGTACTTC. Residues: CASSQFYEQYF.

This rearrangement joins TRBV18 to TRBJ1-5; D uncertain. This CDR3 comprises 14 residues. Per the germline V gene, CDR1 is KGHSH and CDR2 is LQKENI. V dropped 0 bases and J dropped 6 bases, with 9 bases sitting between them. For the CDR3, the DNA is TGTGCCAGCTCACCACCCGGCGGATTTCAGCCCCAGCATTTT. Protein sequence: CASSPPGGFQPQHF.

The chain combines TRBV2 with TRBJ2-2; 10 positions match TRBD2. Germline-derived CDR1 and CDR2 are SNHLY and FYNNEI. V gave up 6 bases and J gave up 6 bases; unmatched junction bases: 1. This CDR3 is 13 amino acids long. The CDR3 sequence is CASRGTSAGELFF. DNA of the CDR3: TGTGCCAGCAGGGGGACTAGCGCCGGGGAGCTGTTTTTT.

The gene calls are TRBV6-5 and TRBJ1-2; D not resolved. Germline CDR1 and CDR2: MNHEY and SVGAGI. The ends were cut back, 6 bases at V and 0 bases at J, with 8 bases in the middle. The length of the CDR3 is 13 residues. The CDR3 coding sequence is TGTGCCAGCAGCTACACAGCTAACTATGGCTACACCTTC. Protein: CASSYTANYGYTF.

The rearrangement uses TRBV2 and TRBJ1-6, with 9 bases lining up with TRBD1. After removal of 8 bases from V and 9 bases from J, the junction contained 11 bases not matched to a gene. The CDR3 spans 15 residues. CDR1 SNHLY and CDR2 FYNNEI come from the germline V gene. The CDR3 region is CASVLDRGGGSPLHF. In nucleotides, the CDR3 is TGTGCCAGCGTACTGGACAGGGGCGGCGGTTCACCCCTCCACTTT.

This rearrangement joins TRBV2 to TRBJ2-5; tentatively, D is TRBD1 (6 bases). This CDR3 is 13 amino acids long. The V gene lost 7 bases and the J gene lost 3 bases, with 12 bases spanning the gap. Germline-derived CDR1 and CDR2 are SNHLY and FYNNEI. DNA for the CDR3: TGTGCCAGCATTCCCGACAGGAAAGAGACCCAGTACTTC. Translation gives CASIPDRKETQYF. The full variable domain, rest sourced from reference TRBV2 and TRBJ2-5, is EPEVTQTPSHQVTQMGQEVILRCVPISNHLYFYWYRQILGQKVEFLVSFYNNEISEKSEIFDDQFSVERPDGSNFTLKIRSTKLEDSAMYFCASIPDRKETQYFGPGTRLLVL.

The chain uses TRBV10-2 and TRBJ1-5; D is perhaps TRBD1 (5 bases). The V and J ends lost 5 bases and 3 bases respectively, with 8 bases between them. Germline CDR1 reads WSHSY; CDR2 reads SAAADI. There are 13 residues in the CDR3. The CDR3 loop is CASSQGFNQPQHF. Written as DNA, the CDR3 is TGCGCCAGCAGTCAGGGTTTCAATCAGCCCCAGCATTTT.

In this sample, this clone turned up once. The V and J genes are TRBV4-3 and TRBJ1-4, with D possibly matching TRBD1 (6 bases). V dropped 2 bases and J dropped 6 bases, with 25 bases sitting between them. Germline lookup yields CDR1 LGHNA and CDR2 YSLEER. The CDR3 sequence is 19 residues long. CDR3 in amino acids: CASSQQPGGKGTLDEKLFF. The CDR3 DNA reads TGCGCCAGCAGCCAACAGCCTGGTGGGAAGGGGACACTTGATGAAAAACTGTTTTTT.

This chain joins TRBV5-1 and TRBJ1-3, with D tentatively TRBD1 (6 bases). This CDR3 contains 15 residues. Trimming cost V 5 bases and J 4 bases, with 16 bases left between them. Germline CDR1 is SGHRS and CDR2 is YFSETQ. CDR3 region: CASSRDTGYGNTIYF. The CDR3 DNA reads TGCGCCAGCAGTCGAGACACAGGGTACGGAAACACCATATATTTT.

The J gene is TRBJ2-1, the V gene TRBV4-1; unclear D gene. Deletions cut 1 base from V and 13 bases from J, with 14 bases between. The CDR3 sequence is 13 residues long. Germline V lookup: CDR1 MGHRA, CDR2 YSYEKL. CDR3 coding DNA: TGCGCCAGCAGCCAAGTGCCCGAAACAGCCCAGTTCTTC. Its protein is CASSQVPETAQFF.

The rearrangement links TRBV10-2 to TRBJ2-5; perhaps TRBD1 as D (6 bases). The CDR3 contains 13 residues. Trimming cost V 0 bases and J 4 bases, with 6 bases left between them. Germline CDR1 reads WSHSY; CDR2 reads SAAADI. The CDR3 bases are TGCGCCAGCAGTGAGTCGACAGGAGAGACCCAGTACTTC. This encodes CASSESTGETQYF.

The V call is TRBV19, the J call TRBJ2-1; TRBD2 might be the D (6 bases). Between the trimmed V and J ends, which lost 5 bases and 6 bases, there was a span of 20 bases. Germline CDR1 LNHDA, CDR2 SQIVND (reference sequence). The CDR3 consists of 16 residues. As DNA, the CDR3 is TGTGCCAGTAGTGGCAAGACTAGACTGGTTGGCAATGAGCAGTTCTTC. It yields the protein CASSGKTRLVGNEQFF.